The next 9 T cell receptor beta chains were all read from a single sample in a study of PD-1 blockade in classical Hodgkin lymphoma. Sequencing used immunoSEQ multiplex PCR; TCRdb keeps in-frame clones, though not all of them. The repertoire holds around 65,000 clones, roughly nine tenths seen once, with more than 8% in the top ten. Time point: cycle 4 day 1 (C4D1), after 6 weeks of nivolumab. All patients relapsed after autologous stem cell transplantation, and brentuximab vedotin exposure varied. Source: peripheral blood mononuclear cells (PBMCs), taken before the fourth cycle of nivolumab. These receptors all come from a human donor with classical Hodgkin lymphoma.

The chain couples TRBV11-2 to TRBJ2-1; TRBD1 agrees at 10 bases. The CDR3 totals 14 residues. Germline V gives CDR1 SGHAT, CDR2 FQNNGV. With 7 bases clipped from V and 4 bases from J, the junction kept 4 bases outside the gene matches. CDR3 sequence: CASTWTGGYNEQFF. CDR3 nucleotide sequence: TGTGCCAGCACCTGGACAGGGGGGTACAATGAGCAGTTCTTC.

The chain combines TRBV11-3 with TRBJ2-1; tentative D call: TRBD2 (5 bases). The V end lost 0 bases, the J end lost 8 bases, and 8 bases lay between the germline ends. Germline V gives CDR1 SGHNT, CDR2 YENEEA. The CDR3 has 13 amino acids. The CDR3 coding sequence is TGTGCCAGCAGCTTAGATCTGGAGGATGAGCAGTTCTTC. Its translation is CASSLDLEDEQFF.

The chain uses TRBV9 and TRBJ2-7, with a possible D match to TRBD1 (7 bases). CDR1 SGDLS and CDR2 YYNGEE come from the germline V gene. The CDR3 is made up of 14 amino acids. Between the trimmed V and J ends, which lost 7 bases and 1 base, there was a span of 15 bases. CDR3 nucleotides: TGTGCCAGCTCCCAGGGGGGAGTTTCCTACGAGCAGTACTTC. Translation gives CASSQGGVSYEQYF.

The chain couples TRBV5-5 to TRBJ2-7; D might be TRBD1 (6 bases). V shed 3 bases and J shed 1 base, with 11 bases lying between them. The V gene's germline CDR1 is SGHKS and CDR2 YYEKEE (reference sequence). The CDR3 runs 14 residues. The CDR3 DNA is TGTGCCAGCAGCTCGAAACAGGGATCCTACGAGCAGTACTTC. Its protein is CASSSKQGSYEQYF.

The V call is TRBV5-1, the J call TRBJ1-1, with D tentatively TRBD1 (6 bases). CDR3 length: 15 amino acids. Trimming cost V 4 bases and J 1 base, with 14 bases left between them. CDR1 SGHRS and CDR2 YFSETQ come from the germline V gene. CDR3 in amino acids: CASSQTGGQNTEAFF. CDR3 sequence (DNA): TGCGCCAGCAGCCAGACAGGCGGGCAGAACACTGAAGCTTTCTTT. The full variable domain, its missing parts supplied by reference TRBV5-1 and TRBJ1-1, is KAGVTQTPRYLIKTRGQQVTLSCSPISGHRSVSWYQQTPGQGLQFLFEYFSETQRNKGNFPGRFSGRQFSNSRSEMNVSTLELGDSALYLCASSQTGGQNTEAFFGQGTRLTVV.

The chain links TRBV9 to TRBJ2-3, with 8 bases aligning to TRBD1. CDR3 length equals 14 residues. Per germline, CDR1 SGDLS and CDR2 YYNGEE. Trimming took 0 bases from V and 5 from J; bases not matched to a gene: 2. The CDR3 spells CASSVVQGVDTQYF. CDR3 DNA: TGTGCCAGCAGCGTAGTACAGGGGGTAGATACGCAGTATTTT.

The rearrangement uses TRBV5-1 and TRBJ1-2; no firm D call. The germline V gene has CDR1 SGHRS and CDR2 YFSETQ. V dropped 2 bases and J dropped 4 bases, with 9 bases sitting between them. The CDR3 extends over 13 amino acids. CDR3 DNA sequence: TGCGCCAGCAGCTTCGACGGCGGCTATGGCTACACCTTC. It encodes CASSFDGGYGYTF.

On this clone itself: Other DNA sequences in the same sample also yield this CDR3. The chain couples TRBV5-1 to TRBJ1-1, with D unresolved. Germline V gene sequence: CDR1 SGHRS, CDR2 YFSETQ. V gave up 4 bases and J gave up 1 base, with 8 bases separating them. There are 13 residues in the CDR3. The CDR3 sequence: CASSQTGNTEAFF. For the CDR3, the DNA is TGCGCCAGCAGCCAGACTGGGAACACTGAAGCTTTCTTT.

The rearrangement joins TRBV6-5 to TRBJ2-5; 10 nucleotides line up with TRBD2. V shed 11 bases, J shed 2 bases, and the junction held 8 bases outside the gene matches. Germline loops: CDR1 MNHEY, CDR2 SVGAGI. The CDR3 contains 14 residues. CDR3 in DNA: TGTGCCGGGATCGGACTAGCGGCACAAGAGACCCAGTACTTC. This translates into CAGIGLAAQETQYF.